What follows are 4 T cell receptor beta chains derived from one specimen sequenced in a study of T cell repertoires in aging, cancer and after chemotherapy. The template was genomic DNA from peripheral blood, not RNA. TRB rearrangements spanning V, D and J were amplified using mixed TRB-A/B primers. One entry per CDR3 protein, called by TCRdb with MiXCR from the multiplex PCR reads. The table lists some 9,300 distinct CDR3 sequences, more than 20% of them singletons. The source material was blood. The receptors shown here come from a human donor with a blood cancer. The donor label of this sample is uncertain.

This clonotype came up a few times. This chain joins TRBV5-1 and TRBJ2-3; 16 nucleotides match TRBD2. The CDR3 length is 17 residues. Germline trimming cut 3 bases from V and 1 base from J; bases unmatched to any gene: 2. CDR1 SGHRS and CDR2 YFSETQ come from the germline V gene. The CDR3 is CASSWGLAGGGTDTQYF. Written as DNA, the CDR3 is TGCGCCAGCAGCTGGGGACTAGCGGGAGGGGGCACAGATACGCAGTATTTT.

By proportion, this clonotype is medium-sized. The V and J genes are TRBV19 and TRBJ2-1; perhaps TRBD2 as D (6 bases). V was cut by 6 bases and J by 7 bases, with 22 bases left in between. Germline CDR1 LNHDA, CDR2 SQIVND (reference sequence). The CDR3 is made up of 16 amino acids. The CDR3 here is CASSQRGTFFGNEQFF. CDR3 DNA sequence: TGTGCCAGTAGCCAACGGGGGACCTTCTTCGGAAATGAGCAGTTCTTC.

By proportion, this clonotype is medium-sized. This chain uses TRBV29-1 with TRBJ1-2; D not certain. The CDR3 is made up of 10 amino acids. The V gene lost 4 bases and the J gene lost 8 bases, with 8 bases spanning the gap. The germline gives CDR1 SQVTM, CDR2 ANQGSEA. The CDR3 DNA follows: TGCAGCGTTGGCGGAGGAGGCTACACCTTC. Protein sequence: CSVGGGGYTF. The full variable domain, with the rest looked up from reference TRBV29-1 and TRBJ1-2, is SAVISQKPSRDICQRGTSLTIQCQVDSQVTMMFWYRQQPGQSLTLIATANQGSEATYESGFVIDKFPISRPNLTFSTLTVSNMSPEDSSIYLCSVGGGGYTFGSGTRLTVV.

This chain links TRBV19 with TRBJ1-6; 8 bases match TRBD1. The germline V gene encodes CDR1 LNHDA and CDR2 SQIVND (reference sequence). V lost 9 bases and J lost 10; bases outside the gene matches: 8. There are 13 residues in the CDR3. Written as DNA, the CDR3 is TGTGCCAGCTCAGACAGGGGAGGGTCACCCCTCCACTTT. This codes for CASSDRGGSPLHF.